These 32 T cell receptor beta chains were sequenced from one sample in a study of cytomegalovirus exposure and HLA in healthy donors. It was with 60 Vbeta and 13 Jbeta primers that the PCR ran. The protocol was immunoSEQ multiplex PCR, while the TCRdb copy is restricted to in-frame clones and leaves out a portion. The table lists about 39,000 clones, with 3.2% in the top ten. Specimen: PBMCs. Receptors originate from a woman in her twenties or thirties in good health and CMV-seropositive.

V gene TRBV5-1 combines with J gene TRBJ2-6; D gene unclear. Looked up from germline, CDR1 is SGHRS and CDR2 is YFSETQ. The CDR3 covers 14 residues. Trimming stripped 0 bases from V and 2 bases from J, with 3 bases between. The CDR3 reads CASSLDTGANVLTF. The DNA of the CDR3 is TGCGCCAGCAGCTTGGATACTGGGGCCAACGTCCTGACTTTC.

This chain uses TRBV16 with TRBJ1-5, with a possible D match to TRBD1 (5 bases). Looked up from germline, CDR1 is KGHSY and CDR2 is FQNENV. V lost 2 bases and J 7 bases, leaving 15 bases between the germline ends. The CDR3 is 15 amino acids. CDR3 in amino acids: CASSQGSTSGQPQHF. As DNA, the CDR3 is TGTGCCAGCAGCCAAGGTTCGACATCAGGGCAGCCCCAGCATTTT.

V usage is TRBV5-1 and J usage is TRBJ2-1; D not resolved. The CDR3 consists of 14 residues. V was pared by 4 bases and J by 5 bases, with 13 bases between. Germline V gives CDR1 SGHRS, CDR2 YFSETQ. The CDR3 bases are TGCGCCAGCAGCCGGCGGATCTCTAACAATGAGCAGTTCTTC. Protein product: CASSRRISNNEQFF.

The chain carries TRBV29-1 and TRBJ2-7, with D perhaps matching TRBD1 (5 bases). This CDR3 comprises 11 residues. Germline CDR1 is SQVTM and CDR2 is ANQGSEA. Trimming took off 4 bases at V and 6 bases at J, with 10 bases between the two ends. The CDR3 loop is CSVVRGTEQYF. CDR3 sequence (DNA): TGCAGCGTTGTAAGGGGTACCGAGCAGTACTTC.

The chain has TRBV7-6 and TRBJ1-1, with 8 bases that match TRBD1. Germline V lookup: CDR1 SGHVS, CDR2 FNYEAQ. The CDR3 is 14 residues long. V lost 5 bases to trimming and J lost 0 bases; unmatched junction nucleotides: 2. The CDR3 DNA reads TGTGCCAGCAGCCGGACAGGGATGAACACTGAAGCTTTCTTT. It translates to CASSRTGMNTEAFF.

This rearrangement joins TRBV28 to TRBJ2-3, with a tentative D call TRBD2 (6 bases). The V end lost 3 bases, the J end lost 2 bases, and 12 bases lay between the germline ends. Per germline, CDR1 MDHEN and CDR2 SYDVKM. The CDR3 totals 15 residues. CDR3 sequence reads: CASSFREDYTDTQYF. CDR3 DNA: TGTGCCAGCAGTTTTAGAGAGGACTACACAGATACGCAGTATTTT.

This chain connects TRBV9 to TRBJ2-7; 12 positions match TRBD1. V lost 3 bases and J lost 3; bases outside the gene matches: 7. CDR1 is SGDLS and CDR2 is YYNGEE in the germline V gene. The CDR3 length is 16 residues. The CDR3 bases are TGTGCCAGCAGCGCTACCGGGACAGGGGGCTTCTACGAGCAGTACTTC. It codes for CASSATGTGGFYEQYF. The full variable domain, its missing parts supplied by reference TRBV9 and TRBJ2-7, is DSGVTQTPKHLITATGQRVTLRCSPRSGDLSVYWYQQSLDQGLQFLIQYYNGEERAKGNILERFSAQQFPDLHSELNLSSLELGDSALYFCASSATGTGGFYEQYFGPGTRLTVT.

The CDR3 sequence is CASSPGMTGGSNYGYTF. The DNA for the CDR3 is TGTGCCAGTAGTCCCGGAATGACAGGGGGTAGTAACTATGGCTACACCTTC. The gene calls are TRBV19 and TRBJ1-2; 9 bases map to TRBD1. CDR3 length equals 17 residues. The V gene's germline CDR1 is LNHDA and CDR2 SQIVND (reference sequence). Trimming took 5 bases from V and 1 from J; bases not matched to a gene: 11.

This clone is identified as medium-sized from frequency. Other DNA sequences within the sample encode an identical CDR3. The J gene is TRBJ2-2, the V gene TRBV6-5; 10 nucleotides match TRBD1. CDR3 length: 15 residues. V dropped 2 bases and J dropped 3; count of bases not matched to a gene: 0. Per the germline V gene, CDR1 is MNHEY and CDR2 is SVGAGI. DNA of the CDR3: TGTGCCAGCAGTTACGGGACAGGGGACACCGGGGAGCTGTTTTTT. Translation gives CASSYGTGDTGELFF.

J is TRBJ2-2 and V is TRBV5-1; D is perhaps TRBD2 (6 bases). Germline V gene data show CDR1 as SGHRS and CDR2 as YFSETQ. Trimming stripped 2 bases from V and 4 bases from J, with 12 bases between. CDR3 length: 15 residues. Here the CDR3 DNA reads TGCGCCAGCAGCTTCTGGGGGGAAGGCACCGGGGAGCTGTTTTTT. It translates to CASSFWGEGTGELFF.

The V gene is TRBV5-1, the J gene TRBJ2-5; unclear D gene. CDR1 and CDR2 (germline): SGHRS, YFSETQ. This CDR3 has 13 residues. Trimming removed 0 bases from V and 5 bases from J, with 8 bases in between. CDR3 loop: CASSLAHGETQYF. In DNA, the CDR3 is TGCGCCAGCAGCTTGGCCCACGGGGAGACCCAGTACTTC. The full variable domain, its missing parts supplied by reference TRBV5-1 and TRBJ2-5, is KAGVTQTPRYLIKTRGQQVTLSCSPISGHRSVSWYQQTPGQGLQFLFEYFSETQRNKGNFPGRFSGRQFSNSRSEMNVSTLELGDSALYLCASSLAHGETQYFGPGTRLLVL.

This rearrangement joins TRBV11-3 to TRBJ1-2, with 8 positions matching TRBD1. This CDR3 comprises 14 residues. Germline-derived CDR1 and CDR2 are SGHNT and YENEEA. J lost 3 bases, V lost 3 bases, and 3 bases had no gene match. CDR3 loop: CASSLGQADYGYTF. The CDR3, as DNA: TGTGCCAGCAGCTTGGGACAGGCGGACTATGGCTACACCTTC. The full variable domain, with the rest looked up from reference TRBV11-3 and TRBJ1-2, is EAGVVQSPRYKIIEKKQPVAFWCNPISGHNTLYWYLQNLGQGPELLIRYENEEAVDDSQLPKDRFSAERLKGVDSTLKIQPAELGDSAVYLCASSLGQADYGYTFGSGTRLTVV.

The V call is TRBV19, the J call TRBJ2-1, with TRBD2 identical over 8 bases. The V and J ends lost 7 bases and 4 bases, in that order; junction bases with no gene match: 6. CDR1 and CDR2 (germline): LNHDA, SQIVND (reference sequence). The length of the CDR3 is 14 residues. This CDR3 reads CASKDQRGYNEQFF. CDR3 coding DNA: TGTGCCAGTAAAGACCAGCGGGGGTACAATGAGCAGTTCTTC.

The chain employs TRBV4-1 and TRBJ1-1, with D tentatively TRBD1 (6 bases). Trimming shortened V by 1 base and J by 4 bases, and 13 bases separated the two germline ends. This CDR3 region has 15 residues. Germline CDR1 MGHRA, CDR2 YSYEKL. For the CDR3, the DNA is TGCGCCAGCAGCCAAGGGATTACCAGGGGCACTGAAGCTTTCTTT. Translated, it gives CASSQGITRGTEAFF.

The rearrangement links TRBV7-8 to TRBJ2-3; 7 nucleotides agree with TRBD2. CDR1 and CDR2 from the germline V gene are SGHVS and FQNEAQ. The CDR3 runs to 15 residues. V lost 5 bases to trimming and J lost 5 bases; unmatched junction nucleotides: 10. For the CDR3, the DNA is TGTGCCAGCAGCCTAACTAGCGTACCTGGAGATACGCAGTATTTT. Amino acid sequence: CASSLTSVPGDTQYF.

The chain carries TRBV5-1 and TRBJ2-1; a possible D gene is TRBD1 (7 bases). Trimming removed 4 bases from V and 4 bases from J, with 15 bases in between. The germline V gene has CDR1 SGHRS and CDR2 YFSETQ. There are 15 residues in the CDR3. CDR3 in DNA: TGCGCCAGCAGCCCCCAGGGGGGTGGATACAATGAGCAGTTCTTC. It encodes CASSPQGGGYNEQFF.

This chain connects TRBV7-2 to TRBJ1-2; maybe TRBD1 (6 bases). Germline V lookup: CDR1 SGHTA, CDR2 FQGNSA. This CDR3 comprises 16 residues. Trimming removed 0 bases at V and 0 bases at J, with 11 bases between. The CDR3 loop reads CASSLARDRTNYGYTF. CDR3 nucleotide sequence: TGTGCCAGCAGCTTAGCTCGAGACAGGACTAACTATGGCTACACCTTC.

V and J are TRBV19 and TRBJ1-6; D gene uncertain. V gave up 7 bases and J gave up 7 bases, with 11 bases separating them. The CDR3 totals 13 residues. Per germline, CDR1 LNHDA and CDR2 SQIVND (reference sequence). The CDR3 DNA reads as TGTGCCAGTAACCTATTCGAGAATTCACCCCTCCACTTT. Translating gives CASNLFENSPLHF.

Here the CDR3 reads CASSPPMGQGRSPLHF. CDR3 coding DNA: TGTGCCAGCTCACCACCGATGGGACAGGGGAGGTCACCCCTCCACTTT. J is TRBJ1-6 and V is TRBV18; 10 bases map to TRBD1. This CDR3 spans 16 amino acids. V was pared by 0 bases and J by 10 bases, with 6 bases of the junction left unmatched. In germline, CDR1 is KGHSH, CDR2 LQKENI. The full variable domain, in which reference TRBV18 and TRBJ1-6 provide the parts outside the CDR3, is NAGVMQNPRHLVRRRGQEARLRCSPMKGHSHVYWYRQLPEEGLKFMVYLQKENIIDESGMPKERFSAEFPKEGPSILRIQQVVRGDSAAYFCASSPPMGQGRSPLHFGNGTRLTVT.

The chain is built from TRBV4-1 and TRBJ1-5; 7 bases map to TRBD1. The V and J ends lost 6 bases and 4 bases, in that order; junction bases with no gene match: 9. Per the germline V gene, CDR1 is MGHRA and CDR2 is YSYEKL. The CDR3 has 15 amino acids. The CDR3 sequence is CASSRTGVGNQPQHF. DNA for the CDR3: TGCGCCAGCAGTCGCACAGGGGTCGGGAATCAGCCCCAGCATTTT.

This chain links TRBV7-8 with TRBJ2-7, with 7 nucleotides matching TRBD2. The V gene end was trimmed by 1 base and the J gene end by 4 bases; junction bases not matched to a gene: 7. Per the germline V gene, CDR1 is SGHVS and CDR2 is FQNEAQ. This CDR3 comprises 15 residues. The CDR3 region is CASSLVDSGPYEQYF. Here the CDR3 DNA reads TGTGCCAGCAGCTTAGTTGATAGCGGGCCGTACGAGCAGTACTTC.

This chain uses TRBV7-7 with TRBJ2-2; 9 nucleotides match TRBD1. The V segment lost 1 base and the J segment 4 bases; nucleotides outside the gene matches: 1. The CDR3 sequence is 15 residues long. The germline V gene encodes CDR1 SSHAT and CDR2 FNYEAQ (reference sequence). The CDR3, as DNA: TGTGCCAGCAGCTTAGGACAGGGGGGCACCGGGGAGCTGTTTTTT. It codes for CASSLGQGGTGELFF.

This chain links TRBV7-9 with TRBJ2-7; D is perhaps TRBD2 (5 bases). Per the germline V gene, CDR1 is SEHNR and CDR2 is FQNEAQ (reference sequence). The V gene lost 5 bases and the J gene lost 5 bases, with 10 bases spanning the gap. The CDR3 is made up of 12 amino acids. The CDR3 is CASSATGDEQYF. The CDR3 DNA is TGTGCCAGCAGCGCCACCGGGGACGAGCAGTACTTC.

The chain is built from TRBV19 and TRBJ1-6; a weak D match, TRBD1 (5 bases). The germline V and J ends were trimmed by 7 bases and 10 bases, with 20 bases remaining between them. This CDR3 region has 15 residues. CDR1 LNHDA and CDR2 SQIVND come from the germline V gene (reference sequence). In DNA form, the CDR3 reads TGTGCCAGTACCCTCAGTGGAGGGGCGATCTCACCCCTCCACTTT. It translates to CASTLSGGAISPLHF.

J is TRBJ1-1 and V is TRBV6-1; the D gene is possibly TRBD1 (6 bases). The V end lost 10 bases, the J end lost 11 bases, and 20 bases lay between the germline ends. Per germline, CDR1 MNHNS and CDR2 SASEGT. This CDR3 has 12 residues. The CDR3 DNA sequence: TGTGCCACCAAATCCGGGGGGCTGGGGGCTTTCTTT. As protein: CATKSGGLGAFF.

The chain links TRBV27 to TRBJ2-7, with TRBD2 matching over 13 bases. The CDR3 length is 17 residues. V lost 5 bases to trimming and J lost 4 bases; unmatched junction nucleotides: 11. Germline V lookup: CDR1 MNHEY, CDR2 SMNVEV (reference sequence). CDR3 DNA: TGTGCCAGCAGTCTACTACGGACTAGCGGGGGCCTATACGAGCAGTACTTC. Residues: CASSLLRTSGGLYEQYF.

The J gene is TRBJ1-4, the V gene TRBV7-9; 9 nucleotides match TRBD1. Germline V gives CDR1 SEHNR, CDR2 FQNEAQ (reference sequence). The CDR3 is made up of 14 amino acids. V was pared by 7 bases and J by 7 bases, with 7 bases of the junction left unmatched. The CDR3 DNA reads as TGTGCCAGCATCCCGGGACAGGGTATTGAAAAACTGTTTTTT. Protein product: CASIPGQGIEKLFF. The whole variable domain, remainder taken from reference TRBV7-9 and TRBJ1-4, is DTGVSQNPRHKITKRGQNVTFRCDPISEHNRLYWYRQTLGQGPEFLTYFQNEAQLEKSRLLSDRFSAERPKGSFSTLEIQRTEQGDSAMYLCASIPGQGIEKLFFGSGTQLSVL.

This chain joins TRBV7-6 and TRBJ2-7, with a possible D match to TRBD1 (5 bases). The CDR3 is 15 residues long. Germline CDR1 is SGHVS and CDR2 is FNYEAQ. Trimming shortened V by 1 base and J by 1 base, and 11 bases separated the two germline ends. The CDR3 is CASSLGGRRSYEQYF. The CDR3 region has the DNA TGTGCCAGCAGCTTAGGGGGCAGACGATCCTACGAGCAGTACTTC.

The chain carries TRBV5-4 and TRBJ1-2; D not certain. The CDR3 covers 16 residues. CDR1 is SGHNT and CDR2 is YYREEE in the germline V gene (reference sequence). Between the trimmed V and J ends, which lost 3 bases and 6 bases, there was a span of 21 bases. CDR3 DNA: TGTGCCAGCAGCTCGTTGGGTGTGGAGGGAGGCGATGGCTACACCTTC. Protein: CASSSLGVEGGDGYTF.

The chain couples TRBV7-9 to TRBJ1-5; 7 nucleotides match TRBD1. CDR3 size: 15 residues. The V gene's germline CDR1 is SEHNR and CDR2 FQNEAQ (reference sequence). V was clipped by 5 bases and J by 7 bases; unmatched bases: 11. Written as DNA, the CDR3 is TGTGCCAGCAGCCCTTCCGGGACAGAGGGGCAGCCCCAGCATTTT. Translated: CASSPSGTEGQPQHF.

This chain joins TRBV7-9 and TRBJ1-4; 9 positions match TRBD1. CDR1 is SEHNR, CDR2 FQNEAQ, per germline (reference sequence). The CDR3 spans 14 residues. Trimming at V came to 3 bases and at J to 5 bases, leaving 1 base not matched to a gene. CDR3 nucleotide sequence: TGTGCCAGCAGCTTGACAGGGGGAAATGAAAAACTGTTTTTT. Translation gives CASSLTGGNEKLFF.

The genes are TRBV18 and TRBJ2-2; 7 positions agree with TRBD1. CDR3 length equals 16 residues. Germline trimming cut 4 bases from V and 1 base from J; bases unmatched to any gene: 6. CDR1 KGHSH and CDR2 LQKENI come from the germline V gene. The CDR3 protein is CASSLRGSGNTGELFF. The DNA of the CDR3 is TGTGCCAGCTCACTCAGGGGGAGCGGGAACACCGGGGAGCTGTTTTTT.